What follows are 24 T cell receptor beta chains derived from one specimen sequenced in a study of T-cell memory formation after mild COVID-19. Each CDR3 protein gets one entry after TCRdb re-called the 5' RACE reads with MiXCR. Here the sample spans about 540,000 distinct CDR3 sequences, around 21% being singletons. The sequenced material came from PBMCs or a T cell subset sorted from them (not recorded which). The receptors stem from an adult woman who had mild COVID-19 (a few samples of this study predate the infection). Cell type and time point are not known.

This clonotype was counted between two and nine times. The chain links TRBV5-1 to TRBJ2-7, with TRBD1 as a possible D gene (6 bases). The germline V and J ends were trimmed by 5 bases and 8 bases, with 23 bases remaining between them. The CDR3 is 15 amino acids. Germline assignment: CDR1 SGHRS and CDR2 YFSETQ. This chain's CDR3 is CASRLTTGHPTKQYF. In nucleotides, the CDR3 is TGCGCCAGCAGACTTACCACAGGGCATCCTACGAAGCAGTACTTC. The full variable domain, its missing parts supplied by reference TRBV5-1 and TRBJ2-7, is KAGVTQTPRYLIKTRGQQVTLSCSPISGHRSVSWYQQTPGQGLQFLFEYFSETQRNKGNFPGRFSGRQFSNSRSEMNVSTLELGDSALYLCASRLTTGHPTKQYFGPGTRLTVT.

The CDR3 sequence is CASSQDDRDQPQHF. CDR3 nucleotides: TGTGCCAGCAGCCAAGATGACAGGGACCAGCCCCAGCATTTT. This chain connects TRBV3-1 to TRBJ1-5, with 7 bases that match TRBD1. The germline V gene encodes CDR1 LGHDT and CDR2 YNNKEL (reference sequence). V gave up 0 bases and J gave up 7 bases; unmatched junction bases: 3. The length of the CDR3 is 14 residues.

For this clonotype: A read error may account for a junction end that differs from germline. The chain couples TRBV12-3 or TRBV12-4 to TRBJ2-7, with no clear D. CDR3 length equals 13 residues. CDR3 in amino acids: CASSSTISNEQYF. CDR3 sequence (DNA): TGTGCCAGCAGTTCCACCATCTCCAACGAGCAGTACTTC.

This clonotype was observed a handful of times. This chain links TRBV5-1 with TRBJ2-7; 8 nucleotides agree with TRBD1. Germline trimming cut 4 bases from V and 3 bases from J; bases unmatched to any gene: 9. The CDR3 runs to 15 residues. CDR1 SGHRS and CDR2 YFSETQ come from the germline V gene. The CDR3 nucleotides are TGCGCCAGCAGCGTACGACAGGGGTCCCTCTACGAGCAGTACTTC. Amino acids: CASSVRQGSLYEQYF. The entire variable domain, with the rest obtained from reference TRBV5-1 and TRBJ2-7, is as follows: KAGVTQTPRYLIKTRGQQVTLSCSPISGHRSVSWYQQTPGQGLQFLFEYFSETQRNKGNFPGRFSGRQFSNSRSEMNVSTLELGDSALYLCASSVRQGSLYEQYFGPGTRLTVT.

This clonotype occurred a few times. This chain connects TRBV7-9 to TRBJ1-3; D call uncertain. V was cut by 3 bases and J by 0 bases, with 9 bases left in between. The CDR3 is 15 amino acids. From germline, CDR1 is SEHNR and CDR2 FQNEAQ (reference sequence). In DNA, the CDR3 is TGTGCCAGCAGCTTGTCGGCGAACTCTGGAAACACCATATATTTT. This sequence encodes CASSLSANSGNTIYF.

This clonotype has just a few counts. The chain employs TRBV7-3 and TRBJ2-5; TRBD1 is a possible D gene (6 bases). Germline V lookup: CDR1 SGHTA, CDR2 FQGTGA. V was trimmed by 4 bases and J by 4 bases, leaving 16 bases between them. The CDR3 runs to 15 residues. CDR3 amino acids: CASSSFPDRRETQYF. CDR3 bases: TGTGCCAGCAGCTCCTTCCCCGACAGGAGAGAGACCCAGTACTTC.

The rearrangement uses TRBV5-1 and TRBJ2-7, with TRBD2 as a possible D gene (5 bases). Germline CDR1 is SGHRS and CDR2 is YFSETQ. V lost 0 bases and J 5 bases, leaving 12 bases between the germline ends. The CDR3 has 14 amino acids. The DNA of the CDR3 is TGCGCCAGCAGCTTGGGAGTAGCGTTCAACGAGCAGTACTTC. It codes for CASSLGVAFNEQYF.

The V gene is TRBV5-5, the J gene TRBJ2-4, with 7 bases matching TRBD1. Losses at the gene ends were 3 bases for V and 0 bases for J; bases not matched to a gene: 9. Germline V gene data show CDR1 as SGHKS and CDR2 as YYEKEE (reference sequence). CDR3 length: 17 residues. The CDR3 sequence is CASSSLTGNLAKNIQYF. CDR3 coding DNA: TGTGCCAGCAGCTCGTTGACAGGGAACCTAGCCAAAAACATTCAGTACTTC.

The rearrangement uses TRBV11-3 and TRBJ2-3; a weak D match, TRBD1 (5 bases). This CDR3 spans 16 amino acids. Germline CDR1 is SGHNT and CDR2 is YENEEA. Trimming removed 1 base at V and 3 bases at J, with 14 bases between. The CDR3 DNA is TGTGCCAGCAGCTTAGGTAGGGGCCGTCTTACAGATACGCAGTATTTT. Its translation: CASSLGRGRLTDTQYF. Full variable domain (missing parts from reference TRBV11-3 and TRBJ2-3): EAGVVQSPRYKIIEKKQPVAFWCNPISGHNTLYWYLQNLGQGPELLIRYENEEAVDDSQLPKDRFSAERLKGVDSTLKIQPAELGDSAVYLCASSLGRGRLTDTQYFGPGTRLTVL.

The chain joins TRBV6-5 to TRBJ1-2; the D gene is possibly TRBD1 (6 bases). The V end lost 6 bases, the J end lost 2 bases, and 16 bases lay between the germline ends. Germline V gene lookup returns CDR1 MNHEY and CDR2 SVGAGI. This CDR3 is built from 15 residues. Here the CDR3 reads CASRRDRGGNYGYTF. DNA for the CDR3: TGTGCCAGCAGACGCGACAGAGGGGGGAACTATGGCTACACCTTC.

The chain links TRBV5-5 to TRBJ1-2, with D tentatively TRBD1 (5 bases). The V and J ends lost 4 bases and 8 bases respectively, with 21 bases between them. The V gene's germline CDR1 is SGHKS and CDR2 YYEKEE (reference sequence). The CDR3 loop spans 15 amino acids. The CDR3 DNA follows: TGTGCCAGCAGCATCCCGGGACGGAATCTAGGAGGCTACACCTTC. Translated, it gives CASSIPGRNLGGYTF.

This clonotype was detected a few times. The V gene is TRBV6-5, the J gene TRBJ2-7, with 15 bases matching TRBD2. This CDR3 contains 16 residues. CDR1 and CDR2 (germline): MNHEY, SVGAGI. Trimming removed 5 bases from V and 2 bases from J; junction bases left unmatched: 4. The CDR3 sequence is CASSGTSGRITYEQYF. The DNA of the CDR3 is TGTGCCAGCAGTGGGACTAGCGGGAGGATCACCTACGAGCAGTACTTC.

This clonotype was seen more than once but under ten times. V gene TRBV7-9 combines with J gene TRBJ1-1; D unclear. V was shortened by 4 bases and J by 1 base, with 7 bases between the two germline ends. The germline V gene encodes CDR1 SEHNR and CDR2 FQNEAQ (reference sequence). There are 13 residues in the CDR3. CDR3 bases: TGTGCCAGCAGCTCGGCCCCGAACACTGAAGCTTTCTTT. It yields the protein CASSSAPNTEAFF.

This clonotype was counted ten times or more. The rearrangement links TRBV10-3 to TRBJ2-7; D is uncertain. This CDR3 contains 14 residues. V was cut by 0 bases and J by 2 bases, with 8 bases left in between. Germline CDR1 ENHRY, CDR2 SYGVKD. The CDR3 loop reads CAISESWAAYEQYF. As DNA, the CDR3 is TGTGCCATCAGTGAGTCGTGGGCCGCCTACGAGCAGTACTTC.

This chain links TRBV30 with TRBJ2-1, with a tentative D call TRBD2 (5 bases). There are 15 residues in the CDR3. Trimming pared 3 bases from V and 1 base from J, leaving 13 bases between. CDR1 and CDR2 (germline): GTSNPN, SVGIG (reference sequence). CDR3 coding DNA: TGTGCCTGGAGGAGGACTCAGCCTTCCTACAATGAGCAGTTCTTC. Its translation is CAWRRTQPSYNEQFF.

This clonotype turned up a few times. The gene calls are TRBV5-1 and TRBJ1-1, with D tentatively TRBD1 (5 bases). Germline loops: CDR1 SGHRS, CDR2 YFSETQ. The CDR3 has 17 residues. The germline V and J ends were trimmed by 4 bases and 3 bases, with 22 bases remaining between them. CDR3 DNA sequence: TGCGCCAGCAGCCCCCGGCCGGGACGCACCGGGGACACTGAAGCTTTCTTT. Amino acid sequence: CASSPRPGRTGDTEAFF.

The rearrangement links TRBV6-2 or TRBV6-3 to TRBJ2-3; 14 nucleotides match TRBD2. Trimming cost V 4 bases and J 6 bases; bases outside gene matches: 6. Per the germline V gene, CDR1 is MNHEY and CDR2 is SVGEGT. CDR3 length: 16 residues. The CDR3 sequence is CASSSGLAGALDTQYF. The CDR3 DNA reads as TGTGCCAGCAGTTCGGGACTAGCGGGAGCACTCGATACGCAGTATTTT.

This clonotype was seen a few times. The V and J genes are TRBV20-1 and TRBJ2-1; D not certain. The CDR3 spans 16 residues. Germline assignment: CDR1 DFQATT and CDR2 SNEGSKA (reference sequence). V was clipped by 2 bases and J by 0 bases, with 14 bases between them. The CDR3, as DNA: TGCAGTGCTAGACTGCGCGAGTTGAGCTCCTACAATGAGCAGTTCTTC. Its translation is CSARLRELSSYNEQFF.

DNA for the CDR3: TGCGCCAGCAGCCGTCCCGGGACAGGGGCTGGGGCCAACGTCCTGACTTTC. It codes for CASSRPGTGAGANVLTF. The rearrangement links TRBV23-1 to TRBJ2-6; 10 nucleotides align to TRBD1. TRBV23-1 is reported as an ORF; its role is uncertain. Losses at the gene ends were 6 bases for V and 2 bases for J; bases not matched to a gene: 7. The length of the CDR3 is 17 residues.

The chain combines TRBV11-3 with TRBJ2-3, with D unresolved. Germline V lookup: CDR1 SGHNT, CDR2 YENEEA. Trimming removed 3 bases from V and 0 bases from J, with 13 bases in between. The CDR3 length is 16 residues. The CDR3 nucleotides are TGTGCCAGCAGCTTCGGCGACCGGAAAAGCACAGATACGCAGTATTTT. Protein: CASSFGDRKSTDTQYF.

The rearrangement joins TRBV4-1 to TRBJ2-7; 8 nucleotides agree with TRBD2. This CDR3 is built from 15 residues. CDR1 MGHRA and CDR2 YSYEKL come from the germline V gene. V shed 1 base and J 3 bases; nucleotides not matched to a gene: 5. CDR3 in amino acids: CASSQGGGYDYEQYF. The CDR3, as DNA: TGCGCCAGCAGCCAAGGCGGGGGGTACGACTACGAGCAGTACTTC.

This clonotype has just a few counts. This chain connects TRBV5-1 to TRBJ1-5, with unresolved D. V shed 0 bases and J shed 0 bases, with 13 bases lying between them. Germline CDR1 reads SGHRS; CDR2 reads YFSETQ. This CDR3 contains 17 residues. The CDR3: CASSLVSDEFSNQPQHF. The DNA of the CDR3 is TGCGCCAGCAGCTTGGTTAGCGACGAATTTAGCAATCAGCCCCAGCATTTT. Variable domain in full (rest from reference TRBV5-1 and TRBJ1-5): KAGVTQTPRYLIKTRGQQVTLSCSPISGHRSVSWYQQTPGQGLQFLFEYFSETQRNKGNFPGRFSGRQFSNSRSEMNVSTLELGDSALYLCASSLVSDEFSNQPQHFGDGTRLSIL.

This clonotype has more than one count but fewer than ten. This rearrangement joins TRBV7-8 to TRBJ2-5; no clear D gene. V lost 5 bases to trimming and J lost 6 bases, with 10 bases between them. The germline V gene has CDR1 SGHVS and CDR2 FQNEAQ. This CDR3 is built from 12 residues. CDR3 sequence reads: CASSKNKKTQYF. CDR3 DNA sequence: TGTGCCAGCAGCAAGAATAAGAAGACCCAGTACTTC.

The gene calls are TRBV9 and TRBJ2-7; 8 bases match TRBD1. V was clipped by 3 bases and J by 4 bases; unmatched bases: 6. The germline CDR1 and CDR2 sequences are SGDLS and YYNGEE. The CDR3 has 14 amino acids. CDR3 bases: TGTGCCAGCAGCGCCCGGGACAGGATTTACGAGCAGTACTTC. Its translation: CASSARDRIYEQYF.